The T cell receptor beta chain described here comes from a study of regulatory T cells in long-lasting Graves disease. The study's findings and limits: It was in persistent disease that TRBV28, TRBJ1-2 and TRBJ2-5 were favored.

The CDR3 has 15 residues if both end residues are counted. Germline V CDR1 and CDR2: SNHLY, FYNNEI. The sample holds a few counts of this clonotype. Its antigen is unknown. The DNA is omitted, as the CDR3 cannot be located on it reliably, and the CDR3 follows TCRdb's listing. Time point: newly diagnosed GD, antithyroid drugs for less than 3 months. PBMC RNA was the source of the TCR library. The TCR beta library used iRepertoire HTBI primers with Arm-PCR amplification of CDR3. The authors' processing: Identified segments across samples numbered approximately 60 TRBV and about 15 TRBJ. In TCRdb, the multiplex PCR reads were re-called with MiXCR into one record per CDR3 protein. In this record, the V and J calls reflect TCRdb's handling and not the investigators' own analysis. The sample has 350,000 to 500,000 distinct CDR3 sequences; around 15% are singletons. These same data were also listed under a study on T cells in Graves' hyperthyroidism and ophthalmopathy. That work contributes: When the TCR CDR3 underwent first-round RT-PCR, the HTBI primer set was used. Within blood appeared most thyroid clonotypes that had expanded above 0.001.

The TCR originated in a woman aged 18-29 years with Graves disease. This material consisted of peripheral blood mononuclear cells (PBMCs), taken at new diagnosis, from a patient treated with antithyroid drugs. The chain employs TRBV2 and TRBJ2-2; the table assigns TRBD1, which was not confirmed against the DNA. The CDR3 loop reads CASSDRGRTPGSCFF.